This T cell receptor beta chain was profiled in a study of CD8+CD57+ T cells in acquired aplastic anemia. Study context: Sorted CD4+ and CD8+ cell DNA averaged approximately 3 ug. Overall study findings and caveats: Found in both controls and patients were around 31 CD8+ CDR3 sequences. The study found no significant CD8+ Simpson's diversity difference between patients and controls.

Using genomic DNA as the template, TCR beta VDJ and CDR3 profiling was carried out. Via MiXCR, TCRdb re-called the reads, giving one row per CDR3 protein. Among about 270,000 distinct CDR3 sequences listed, 50% to 70% were seen once. There are 15 residues in the CDR3. V shed 2 bases and J 7 bases; nucleotides not matched to a gene: 6. Germline CDR1 reads WNHNN; CDR2 reads SYGVQD (reference sequence). Comment on this clonotype: Its specificity is not known.

This TCR was sampled from a human donor with severe aplastic anemia or a healthy control (not recorded which). V and J are TRBV10-1 and TRBJ2-3, with 10 positions matching TRBD2. Sequenced input: sorted CD4+, CD8+, or CD8+CD57+ T cells (not recorded which) from PBMCs. In DNA, the CDR3 is TGCGCCAGCAGTGAGGGAGCGGGAGGGCCCTATACGCAGTATTTT. It specifies CASSEGAGGPYTQYF.